The 32 T cell receptor beta chains below come from one sample, sequenced in a study of response to subunit inactivated influenza vaccine. TCRdb analysed the RT-PCR reads with MiXCR anew, one entry per CDR3 protein. The repertoire consists of about 500,000 distinct CDR3 sequences, with 10% to 15% occurring once and the leading ten covering about an eighth. This material consisted of PBMCs from blood, taken roughly 46 days after vaccination. The receptors originated from a man over 45 who received an inactivated influenza vaccine.

This clonotype occurred a few times. The rearrangement uses TRBV12-3 or TRBV12-4 and TRBJ2-1; D might be TRBD1 or TRBD2, each matching 5 bases. The V and J ends lost 5 bases and 12 bases respectively, with 14 bases between them. This CDR3 spans 12 amino acids. This CDR3 reads CASSRRGRGQFF. The CDR3 DNA reads TGTGCCAGCAGTCGTCGGGGACGGGGGCAGTTCTTC.

A few counts support this clonotype. The chain couples TRBV20-1 to TRBJ2-1, with D perhaps given as TRBD1 or TRBD2 (5 bases each). The V gene's germline CDR1 is DFQATT and CDR2 SNEGSKA (reference sequence). V was shortened by 2 bases and J by 0 bases, with 8 bases between the two germline ends. The CDR3 spans 14 residues. CDR3 residues: CSARSGSSYNEQFF. CDR3 coding DNA: TGCAGTGCTAGATCAGGGAGCTCCTACAATGAGCAGTTCTTC.

The sample holds a few counts of this clonotype. This chain links TRBV6-1 with TRBJ2-1; 8 bases agree with TRBD2. The CDR3 is 15 amino acids. Germline CDR1 and CDR2: MNHNS and SASEGT. V shed 6 bases and J 4 bases; nucleotides not matched to a gene: 8. The CDR3 DNA is TGTGCCAGCAGGGGACGGACTAGCAGATACAATGAGCAGTTCTTC. It codes for CASRGRTSRYNEQFF.

The chain couples TRBV20-1 to TRBJ1-5, with 9 bases aligning to TRBD1. This CDR3 is 14 amino acids long. Trimming cost V 5 bases and J 5 bases; bases outside gene matches: 7. CDR1 and CDR2 (germline): DFQATT, SNEGSKA (reference sequence). Here the CDR3 reads CSAAGTGRDQPQHF. Here the CDR3 DNA reads TGCAGTGCTGCCGGGACAGGGAGGGATCAGCCCCAGCATTTT.

The sample holds a few counts of this clonotype. The V and J genes are TRBV7-8 and TRBJ2-7; TRBD1 aligns across 7 bases. Germline V gene data show CDR1 as SGHVS and CDR2 as FQNEAQ. The CDR3 runs 16 residues. The V gene end was trimmed by 2 bases and the J gene end by 1 base; junction bases not matched to a gene: 8. The DNA of the CDR3 is TGTGCCAGCAGCTTATACAGGGGCCCCGGATCCTACGAGCAGTACTTC. Amino acids: CASSLYRGPGSYEQYF.

V is TRBV20-1 and J is TRBJ1-6, with 9 bases matching TRBD1. V gave up 3 bases and J gave up 6 bases; unmatched junction bases: 6. Germline CDR1 reads DFQATT; CDR2 reads SNEGSKA (reference sequence). The CDR3 consists of 15 residues. The CDR3 loop reads CSASASGQGNSPLHF. CDR3 coding DNA: TGCAGTGCTAGCGCGTCGGGACAGGGTAATTCACCCCTCCACTTT.

This clonotype was seen more than once but under ten times. The V and J genes are TRBV7-8 and TRBJ2-1; 10 bases align to TRBD2. Trimming took 5 bases from V and 4 from J; bases not matched to a gene: 8. Germline lookup yields CDR1 SGHVS and CDR2 FQNEAQ. The CDR3 covers 16 residues. Here the CDR3 DNA reads TGTGCCAGCAGCGGACTAGCGGATCTCCTTTACAATGAGCAGTTCTTC. The encoded protein is CASSGLADLLYNEQFF.

This rearrangement joins TRBV2 to TRBJ2-1; 11 bases are shared with TRBD2. The CDR3 consists of 17 residues. The ends lost 3 bases at V and 5 bases at J; junction bases unmatched: 9. CDR1 and CDR2 (germline): SNHLY, FYNNEI. In DNA, the CDR3 is TGTGCCAGCAGTGAGAAGTTTAGCGGGAGGGCCAACAATGAGCAGTTCTTC. Its translation is CASSEKFSGRANNEQFF.

The chain links TRBV10-3 to TRBJ2-3; D unclear. The CDR3 has 14 residues. The germline gives CDR1 ENHRY, CDR2 SYGVKD. V gave up 4 bases and J gave up 2 bases, with 10 bases separating them. CDR3 in DNA: TGTGCCATCAGTGGCCCTAAATACACAGATACGCAGTATTTT. Its translation: CAISGPKYTDTQYF.

This clonotype was seen more than once but under ten times. This chain's CDR3 is CASSYALADYGYTF. The CDR3 nucleotides are TGTGCCAGCAGTTACGCGTTGGCAGACTATGGCTACACCTTC. V is TRBV6-5 and J is TRBJ1-2; D unclear. With 2 bases removed from V and 3 bases from J, the gap between germline ends came to 10 bases. Germline loops: CDR1 MNHEY, CDR2 SVGAGI. CDR3 length equals 14 residues.

The chain employs TRBV4-3 and TRBJ1-1; D ambiguous. This CDR3 spans 14 amino acids. V gave up 2 bases and J gave up 2 bases, with 9 bases separating them. Germline V gene sequence: CDR1 LGHNA, CDR2 YSLEER. The CDR3 here is CASSQQIVNTEAFF. CDR3 nucleotides: TGCGCCAGCAGCCAACAGATCGTTAACACTGAAGCTTTCTTT.

This clonotype was detected many times. V usage is TRBV5-1 and J usage is TRBJ2-3; D may be TRBD2 (6 bases). This CDR3 is 14 amino acids long. Germline loops: CDR1 SGHRS, CDR2 YFSETQ. Deletions cut 4 bases from V and 0 bases from J, with 9 bases between. CDR3 region: CASSAGSSTDTQYF. CDR3 nucleotides: TGCGCCAGCAGCGCGGGATCTAGCACAGATACGCAGTATTTT.

This clonotype was picked up many times. The chain joins TRBV7-9 to TRBJ2-7; TRBD2 matches 9 bases. This CDR3 contains 14 residues. Per germline, CDR1 SEHNR and CDR2 FQNEAQ (reference sequence). V shed 1 base, J shed 3 bases, and the junction held 1 base outside the gene matches. The CDR3 DNA reads TGTGCCAGCAGCTTAGATAGCGGGGGCTACGAGCAGTACTTC. It specifies CASSLDSGGYEQYF. The complete variable domain, with remaining parts taken from reference TRBV7-9 and TRBJ2-7, reads DTGVSQNPRHKITKRGQNVTFRCDPISEHNRLYWYRQTLGQGPEFLTYFQNEAQLEKSRLLSDRFSAERPKGSFSTLEIQRTEQGDSAMYLCASSLDSGGYEQYFGPGTRLTVT.

The gene calls are TRBV4-2 and TRBJ1-2, with a possible D match to TRBD1 (5 bases). The V gene's germline CDR1 is LGHNA and CDR2 YNFKEQ. The ends were cut back, 0 bases at V and 7 bases at J, with 9 bases in the middle. This CDR3 spans 13 amino acids. This CDR3 is CASSQDGGIGYTF. The CDR3 DNA is TGTGCCAGCAGCCAAGATGGGGGTATTGGCTACACCTTC.

The V gene is TRBV4-3, the J gene TRBJ2-3, with D hard to call. Between the trimmed V and J ends, which lost 2 bases and 2 bases, there was a span of 5 bases. The CDR3 totals 13 residues. The germline CDR1 and CDR2 sequences are LGHNA and YSLEER. The CDR3 DNA follows: TGCGCCAGCAGCCAACAACCCACAGATACGCAGTATTTT. Translated, it gives CASSQQPTDTQYF.

V is TRBV5-1 and J is TRBJ2-6; D not certain. The V and J ends lost 3 bases and 0 bases respectively, with 10 bases between them. This CDR3 is built from 16 residues. Germline CDR1 reads SGHRS; CDR2 reads YFSETQ. The CDR3 DNA reads as TGCGCCAGCAGCTGGAACGTAAACTCTGGGGCCAACGTCCTGACTTTC. Its protein product is CASSWNVNSGANVLTF.

This clonotype came up once. The chain employs TRBV10-1 and TRBJ2-3; possibly TRBD1 or TRBD2 for D (6 bases each). CDR3 length: 13 amino acids. The V end was cut by 10 bases, the J end by 0 bases, with 11 bases between. CDR1 and CDR2 (germline): WNHNN, SYGVQD (reference sequence). CDR3 nucleotides: TGCGCCATCAGGAGGGGGAGCACAGATACGCAGTATTTT. Translating gives CAIRRGSTDTQYF.

This sequence joins TRBV29-1 and TRBJ2-5; D possibly corresponds to TRBD1 (5 bases). Germline assignment: CDR1 SQVTM and CDR2 ANQGSEA. With 1 base removed from V and 4 bases from J, the gap between germline ends came to 13 bases. This CDR3 spans 14 amino acids. The CDR3 DNA is TGCAGCGTTGAAGTAACGGTCCAGGGAGAGACCCAGTACTTC. Amino acids: CSVEVTVQGETQYF.

This chain links TRBV18 with TRBJ2-3; D ambiguous. Germline values: CDR1 KGHSH, CDR2 LQKENI. The CDR3 runs to 16 residues. The germline V and J ends were trimmed by 6 bases and 1 base, with 17 bases remaining between them. The CDR3 protein is CASSPRLGLGTDTQYF. In DNA, the CDR3 is TGTGCCAGCTCCCCAAGGTTGGGCCTCGGCACAGATACGCAGTATTTT.

Concerning this clonotype itself: One end of the junction is discordant with germline, which a read error may explain. The chain recombines TRBV20-1 with TRBJ2-1, with 9 bases fitting TRBD1. Germline lookup yields CDR1 DFQATT and CDR2 SNEGSKA (reference sequence). This CDR3 is 18 amino acids long. CDR3 amino acids: CSARATGGGRSSYNGQFF. The CDR3 DNA sequence: TGCAGTGCTAGAGCGACAGGGGGTGGTCGTAGCTCCTACAATGGGCAGTTCTTC.

The chain joins TRBV7-8 to TRBJ1-2, with a tentative D call TRBD1 (5 bases). Germline lookup yields CDR1 SGHVS and CDR2 FQNEAQ. V dropped 4 bases and J dropped 4 bases, with 22 bases sitting between them. This CDR3 contains 17 residues. CDR3 protein: CASSSRGAGGDTYGYTF. The CDR3 nucleotides are TGTGCCAGCAGCTCCAGAGGGGCAGGCGGAGACACCTATGGCTACACCTTC.

The rearrangement links TRBV7-2 to TRBJ2-7; D is unclear. The CDR3 has 14 residues. The germline gives CDR1 SGHTA, CDR2 FQGNSA. Trimming pared 5 bases from V and 2 bases from J, leaving 13 bases between. Written as DNA, the CDR3 is TGTGCCAGCAGCCGAACTGGGGATGCCTACGAGCAGTACTTC. This encodes CASSRTGDAYEQYF. The full variable domain, completed using reference TRBV7-2 and TRBJ2-7, is GAGVSQSPSNKVTEKGKDVELRCDPISGHTALYWYRQSLGQGLEFLIYFQGNSAPDKSGLPSDRFSAERTGGSVSTLTIQRTQQEDSAVYLCASSRTGDAYEQYFGPGTRLTVT.

This clonotype was counted only a few times. The chain carries TRBV20-1 and TRBJ2-7; the D gene is possibly TRBD1 (6 bases). This CDR3 has 12 amino acids. In germline, CDR1 is DFQATT, CDR2 SNEGSKA (reference sequence). Trimming removed 7 bases at V and 3 bases at J, with 13 bases between. The CDR3 DNA is TGCAGTGTCCCGGGACACCGCTACGAGCAGTACTTC. As protein: CSVPGHRYEQYF.

The rearrangement uses TRBV2 and TRBJ2-7; 7 bases map to TRBD2. The ends lost 7 bases at V and 0 bases at J; junction bases unmatched: 6. Germline assignment: CDR1 SNHLY and CDR2 FYNNEI. The CDR3 runs 14 residues. The CDR3 protein is CASTTSESSYEQYF. The DNA for the CDR3 is TGTGCCAGCACCACTAGCGAGAGCTCCTACGAGCAGTACTTC.

The chain couples TRBV2 to TRBJ2-5; TRBD2 aligns across 15 bases. Germline V gene data show CDR1 as SNHLY and CDR2 as FYNNEI. V trimming: 5 bases; J trimming: 5 bases; junction bases outside the gene matches: 12. This CDR3 comprises 18 residues. The CDR3, as DNA: TGTGCCAGCAGTCTTTCCGGGACTAGCGGGAGGAACACCGAGACCCAGTACTTC. It yields the protein CASSLSGTSGRNTETQYF.

In its sample, this clonotype was seen a few times. This chain connects TRBV7-9 to TRBJ2-2; D uncertain. V lost 3 bases and J 3 bases, leaving 11 bases between the germline ends. Germline V gives CDR1 SEHNR, CDR2 FQNEAQ (reference sequence). The CDR3 loop spans 15 amino acids. CDR3 residues: CASSLGPADTGELFF. DNA of the CDR3: TGTGCCAGCAGCTTGGGCCCAGCCGACACCGGGGAGCTGTTTTTT.

This clonotype was recorded many times. J is TRBJ2-1 and V is TRBV7-6, with 7 bases matching TRBD2. The V and J ends lost 3 bases and 0 bases, in that order; junction bases with no gene match: 8. CDR1 is SGHVS, CDR2 FNYEAQ, per germline. The CDR3 consists of 17 residues. The CDR3 nucleotides read TGTGCCAGCAGCTTCGATAGGGGCGGGAGCTCCTACAATGAGCAGTTCTTC. It yields the protein CASSFDRGGSSYNEQFF.

The table lists this clonotype with a few counts. The chain couples TRBV10-3 to TRBJ1-2, with 7 bases fitting TRBD1. Germline CDR1 ENHRY, CDR2 SYGVKD. The CDR3 sequence is 16 residues long. V trimming: 3 bases; J trimming: 4 bases; junction bases outside the gene matches: 11. The CDR3 sequence is CAISDGGDSYFYGYTF. Written as DNA, the CDR3 is TGTGCCATCAGTGACGGTGGGGACAGCTACTTCTATGGCTACACCTTC.

In DNA, the CDR3 is TGCGCCAGCAGCTTAAGTAGCGGGAGTATAGAGACCCAGTACTTC. Protein sequence: CASSLSSGSIETQYF. The J gene is TRBJ2-5, the V gene TRBV5-1; 9 bases align to TRBD2. This CDR3 region has 15 residues. Per germline, CDR1 SGHRS and CDR2 YFSETQ. J gave up 4 bases and V 2 bases, and 6 bases lay outside the gene matches.

The genes are TRBV9 and TRBJ2-3; TRBD2 aligns across 14 bases. The germline CDR1 and CDR2 sequences are SGDLS and YYNGEE. The ends lost 0 bases at V and 7 bases at J; junction bases unmatched: 10. This CDR3 has 18 residues. The CDR3, as DNA: TGTGCCAGCAGCGTAGCTTTGGGACTAGCGGGGGCTCGCAATACGCAGTATTTT. As protein: CASSVALGLAGARNTQYF. Combining the CDR3 with reference TRBV9 and TRBJ2-3 gives the whole variable domain DSGVTQTPKHLITATGQRVTLRCSPRSGDLSVYWYQQSLDQGLQFLIQYYNGEERAKGNILERFSAQQFPDLHSELNLSSLELGDSALYFCASSVALGLAGARNTQYFGPGTRLTVL.

This clonotype was recorded many times. V and J are TRBV6-5 and TRBJ1-3, with no clear D. CDR1 and CDR2 (germline): MNHEY, SVGAGI. The CDR3 runs to 12 residues. The V end was cut by 8 bases, the J end by 1 base, with 6 bases between. The CDR3 sequence is CASRGSGNTIYF. The CDR3 bases are TGTGCCAGCCGGGGATCTGGAAACACCATATATTTT.

This clonotype was observed at least ten times. The chain joins TRBV5-1 to TRBJ2-3; the D gene is possibly TRBD1 (5 bases). V dropped 6 bases and J dropped 3 bases, with 14 bases sitting between them. Per germline, CDR1 SGHRS and CDR2 YFSETQ. This CDR3 is 14 amino acids long. CDR3 nucleotides: TGCGCCAGCAAGTTTGAGACAGCGACAGATACGCAGTATTTT. It is translated as CASKFETATDTQYF.